These 19 T cell receptor beta chains were all obtained from the same sample, sequenced in a study of T cell repertoires in ileal Crohn's disease. Regarding time point: proximal margin of the surgical specimen (macroscopically non-inflamed). The method was immunoSEQ multiplex PCR; TCRdb's version includes in-frame clones alone and lacks a portion of them. This sample has a few thousand clones; over 55% occur once, and the top ten carry approximately 10%. What was sequenced was ileal tissue. Receptor source: an adult with Crohn's disease.

The chain carries TRBV11-2 and TRBJ2-1; tentative D call: TRBD1 (6 bases). This CDR3 has 12 residues. Germline CDR1 SGHAT, CDR2 FQNNGV. The V gene lost 4 bases and the J gene lost 8 bases, with 9 bases spanning the gap. This chain's CDR3 is CASSSQGYEQFF. The CDR3 coding sequence is TGTGCCAGCAGCTCCCAGGGGTATGAGCAGTTCTTC.

The chain recombines TRBV2 with TRBJ1-3; 7 bases fit TRBD1. The CDR3 extends over 15 amino acids. The trim removed 4 bases at V and 2 bases at J, leaving 5 bases unmatched. CDR1 is SNHLY, CDR2 FYNNEI, per germline. The CDR3 sequence is CASSAGQSPGNTIYF. CDR3 DNA: TGTGCCAGCAGTGCGGGACAGAGCCCTGGAAACACCATATATTTT.

The V gene is TRBV7-6, the J gene TRBJ2-3; D is possibly TRBD2 (5 bases). CDR1 and CDR2 (germline): SGHVS, FNYEAQ. CDR3 size: 15 residues. Trimming took off 5 bases at V and 2 bases at J, with 14 bases between the two ends. The DNA of the CDR3 is TGTGCCAGCAGCCCCAGCGGTACAAACACAGATACGCAGTATTTT. It yields the protein CASSPSGTNTDTQYF.

The rearrangement links TRBV2 to TRBJ1-2; 9 nucleotides line up with TRBD1. The CDR3 runs 14 residues. Germline V gene lookup returns CDR1 SNHLY and CDR2 FYNNEI. With V trimmed by 5 bases and J by 3 bases, 4 bases remained unmatched. Here the CDR3 DNA reads TGTGCCAGCAGTCTTGGACAGGGGCACTATGGCTACACCTTC. Protein sequence: CASSLGQGHYGYTF.

The rearrangement joins TRBV30 to TRBJ1-5; TRBD1 is a possible D gene (6 bases). Germline V gene sequence: CDR1 GTSNPN, CDR2 SVGIG (reference sequence). V was cut by 2 bases and J by 7 bases, with 12 bases left in between. The CDR3 sequence is 13 residues long. This CDR3 reads CAWSTQDRQPQHF. The CDR3 DNA follows: TGTGCCTGGAGTACTCAGGACAGACAGCCCCAGCATTTT.

J is TRBJ2-5 and V is TRBV9, with D perhaps TRBD2 (7 bases). This CDR3 contains 13 residues. V was trimmed by 4 bases and J by 4 bases, leaving 11 bases between them. Germline V gives CDR1 SGDLS, CDR2 YYNGEE. CDR3 nucleotides: TGTGCCAGCAGCCCCGGGGGGCCAGAGACCCAGTACTTC. As protein: CASSPGGPETQYF.

As concerns this clone: At the DNA level, this CDR3 is encoded by other sequences in the same sample as well. The V gene is TRBV27, the J gene TRBJ1-6; D is unresolved. V shed 7 bases and J shed 7 bases, with 14 bases lying between them. Germline lookup yields CDR1 MNHEY and CDR2 SMNVEV (reference sequence). This CDR3 is 14 amino acids long. CDR3 residues: CASNLGFGNSPLHF. The CDR3 DNA follows: TGTGCCAGCAACCTGGGCTTCGGGAATTCACCCCTCCACTTT.

The CDR3 DNA is TGTGCCAGCCTAACTAAACCCGCCGTTGATACGCAGTATTTT. It encodes CASLTKPAVDTQYF. The rearrangement joins TRBV2 to TRBJ2-3; D remains unclear. This CDR3 is built from 14 residues. V dropped 8 bases and J dropped 6 bases, with 18 bases sitting between them. From germline, CDR1 is SNHLY and CDR2 FYNNEI.

The chain carries TRBV5-5 and TRBJ1-2; 10 bases line up with TRBD1. Germline lookup yields CDR1 SGHKS and CDR2 YYEKEE (reference sequence). Trimming cost V 3 bases and J 4 bases; bases outside gene matches: 3. The CDR3 sequence is 14 residues long. This chain's CDR3 is CASSSGTGVYGYTF. The DNA of the CDR3 is TGTGCCAGCAGCTCCGGGACAGGGGTCTATGGCTACACCTTC.

CDR3 loop: CASSPGPGDGEQYF. The DNA for the CDR3 is TGTGCCAGCAGCCCCGGGCCAGGGGATGGGGAGCAGTACTTC. This sequence joins TRBV28 and TRBJ2-7; weak D call: TRBD1 (6 bases). V lost 6 bases and J 7 bases, leaving 19 bases between the germline ends. CDR3 length: 14 amino acids. CDR1 is MDHEN and CDR2 is SYDVKM in the germline V gene.

V is TRBV18 and J is TRBJ2-3, with 7 bases matching TRBD2. The CDR3 spans 15 residues. With V trimmed by 2 bases and J by 2 bases, 4 bases remained unmatched. Germline V gene data show CDR1 as KGHSH and CDR2 as LQKENI. CDR3 in amino acids: CASSPSGLPTDTQYF. In DNA, the CDR3 is TGTGCCAGCTCACCATCGGGACTACCCACAGATACGCAGTATTTT.

The chain combines TRBV5-1 with TRBJ1-1, with D hard to call. Germline CDR1 reads SGHRS; CDR2 reads YFSETQ. This CDR3 spans 13 amino acids. Trimming left V 6 bases short and J 1 base short, with 10 bases between. The CDR3 spells CASNDGSNTEAFF. CDR3 nucleotide sequence: TGCGCCAGCAACGACGGATCGAACACTGAAGCTTTCTTT.

The V gene is TRBV2, the J gene TRBJ1-1; TRBD1 might be the D (5 bases). The CDR3 covers 12 residues. Germline V gives CDR1 SNHLY, CDR2 FYNNEI. Trimming pared 5 bases from V and 6 bases from J, leaving 10 bases between. The CDR3 DNA is TGTGCCAGCAGTAGACAGAGCCCTGAAGCTTTCTTT. Protein product: CASSRQSPEAFF.

V and J are TRBV18 and TRBJ1-1; 8 nucleotides align to TRBD1. This CDR3 contains 16 residues. V lost 3 bases, J lost 5 bases, and 11 bases stayed unmatched. Germline CDR1 reads KGHSH; CDR2 reads LQKENI. The CDR3 DNA follows: TGTGCCAGCTCACCTCAACTGTACGACAGGGGAACTGAAGCTTTCTTT. Amino acids: CASSPQLYDRGTEAFF.

A few counts support this clone. Distinct nucleotide sequences in the sample also encode this CDR3. J is TRBJ1-2 and V is TRBV29-1; 9 positions match TRBD1. The CDR3 runs to 13 residues. Germline CDR1 and CDR2: SQVTM and ANQGSEA. With V trimmed by 6 bases and J by 1 base, 3 bases remained unmatched. CDR3 nucleotide sequence: TGCAGCGTGGGGGACAGGGATAACTATGGCTACACCTTC. Protein product: CSVGDRDNYGYTF.

This clone appeared a few times. This chain uses TRBV6-6 with TRBJ1-1, with D possibly matching TRBD1 (6 bases). Germline values: CDR1 MNHNY, CDR2 SVGAGI (reference sequence). This CDR3 region has 14 residues. The V end lost 0 bases, the J end lost 6 bases, and 11 bases lay between the germline ends. In DNA, the CDR3 is TGTGCCAGCAGTTACTCAGGCAGGGGATCTGAAGCTTTCTTT. Its translation is CASSYSGRGSEAFF.

The chain uses TRBV25-1 and TRBJ2-3, with 13 positions matching TRBD2. From germline, CDR1 is MGHDK and CDR2 SYGVNS. J gave up 1 base and V 9 bases, and 4 bases lay outside the gene matches. The CDR3 consists of 15 residues. CDR3 sequence (DNA): TGTGCCAGTGCAGGGACTAGCGGGGGCACAGATACGCAGTATTTT. Its protein is CASAGTSGGTDTQYF.

The rearrangement uses TRBV19 and TRBJ2-7; the D gene is possibly TRBD2 (6 bases). This CDR3 has 13 residues. Germline CDR1 and CDR2: LNHDA and SQIVND (reference sequence). Trimming took 0 bases from V and 7 from J, leaving 10 bases between them. CDR3 DNA sequence: TGTGCCAGTAGTATAGAGCCGGGGGTAGAGCAGTACTTC. This codes for CASSIEPGVEQYF.

A note on this clone: The junction does not match germline at one end; this may be a read error. The chain recombines TRBV2 with TRBJ1-4, with TRBD1 matching 8 bases. This CDR3 has 14 residues. CDR1 and CDR2 (germline): SNHLY, FYNNEI. As DNA, the CDR3 is TGTGCCAGCAGCGAGACAGGGGATAATGGAAAACTGTTTTTT. Translated: CASSETGDNGKLFF.